These 20 T cell receptor beta chains came from one sample sequenced in a study of T cells in Graves' hyperthyroidism and ophthalmopathy (dated by TCRdb to between 2018 and 2021). Library preparation employed multiplex PCR. Sequencing took place on an Illumina HiSeq 2000. The TCR beta CDR3 regions were amplified from RNA transcripts. The first round of RT-PCR for the TCR CDR3 was performed with the HTBI primer set and the Qiagen OneStep RT-PCR kit. Clones were called with MiXCR by TCRdb after fastp trimmed the public reads at Q25, and only in-frame beta chains were retained. Each record represents a unique CDR3 protein, reported with the most common genes and DNA among its rows. Here the sample has some 600,000 distinct CDR3 sequences; roughly 14% occur a single time. 4.5% to 6% of the sample is taken by the ten largest. The sample comprised blood. The origin of the receptors is a woman aged 25 to 39 with Graves' hyperthyroidism that later progressed to Graves' ophthalmopathy.

This clonotype was observed many times. The V gene is TRBV14, the J gene TRBJ2-1; possibly TRBD1 for D (5 bases). This CDR3 contains 13 residues. CDR1 and CDR2 (germline): SGHDN, FVKESK. Trimming shortened V by 1 base and J by 8 bases, and 9 bases separated the two germline ends. The CDR3 here is CASSQAQGHEQFF. The CDR3 DNA reads as TGTGCCAGCAGCCAAGCTCAGGGCCATGAGCAGTTCTTC.

This clonotype was picked up a small number of times. A read error may be the cause here, since a much bigger clone is one base away. The rearrangement links TRBV6-1 to TRBJ1-6, with a weak D call TRBD1 (5 bases). The CDR3 totals 14 residues. CDR1 and CDR2 from the germline V gene are MNHNS and SASEGT. The ends were cut back, 5 bases at V and 14 bases at J, with 19 bases in the middle. For the CDR3, the DNA is TGTGCCAGCAGTTCCCGGTCGCCCAGGGACGCCCTCCACTTT. This encodes CASSSRSPRDALHF.

The chain links TRBV20-1 to TRBJ2-5; TRBD2 agrees at 15 bases. Trimming took 0 bases from V and 5 from J; bases not matched to a gene: 4. This CDR3 region has 16 residues. The V gene's germline CDR1 is DFQATT and CDR2 SNEGSKA (reference sequence). The CDR3 sequence: CSARDGLAGGLETQYF. The DNA for the CDR3 is TGCAGTGCTAGAGACGGACTAGCGGGAGGGTTGGAGACCCAGTACTTC.

This clonotype has a handful of counts. This could be a read error, since a much larger clone is one nucleotide away. The chain employs TRBV7-3 and TRBJ2-2; possible D gene TRBD2, 5 bases. This CDR3 is 14 amino acids long. V was pared by 2 bases and J by 2 bases, with 6 bases between. CDR1 SGHTA and CDR2 FQGTGA come from the germline V gene. CDR3 sequence: CASSLRGNTGELFF. CDR3 DNA: TGTGCCAGCAGCTTACGGGGAAACACCGGGGAGCTGTTTTTT.

The chain combines TRBV12-3 or TRBV12-4 with TRBJ2-3; a possible D gene is TRBD2 (7 bases). The CDR3 contains 15 residues. Deletions cut 2 bases from V and 4 bases from J, with 13 bases between. CDR3 protein: CASSLLAGASDTQYF. The CDR3 DNA reads TGTGCCAGCAGTTTACTGGCGGGGGCGTCAGATACGCAGTATTTT.

Many counts were recorded for this clonotype. This chain uses TRBV4-1 with TRBJ1-6, with TRBD1 identical over 7 bases. The CDR3 is 15 residues long. Germline V gives CDR1 MGHRA, CDR2 YSYEKL. The ends lost 5 bases at V and 5 bases at J; junction bases unmatched: 6. The chain's CDR3 is CASSGGRGNNSPLHF. In DNA, the CDR3 is TGCGCCAGCAGCGGCGGCAGGGGGAATAATTCACCCCTCCACTTT.

This clonotype appeared many times. The chain joins TRBV27 to TRBJ1-1; perhaps TRBD1 as D (6 bases). CDR3 length: 14 amino acids. Germline V CDR1 and CDR2: MNHEY, SMNVEV (reference sequence). V shed 2 bases and J shed 0 bases, with 7 bases lying between them. The CDR3 coding sequence is TGTGCCAGCAGTTTAACAGGGATGAACACTGAAGCTTTCTTT. Residues: CASSLTGMNTEAFF.

This clonotype was detected many times. The J gene is TRBJ2-4, the V gene TRBV18, with unresolved D. This CDR3 region has 14 residues. Trimming removed 0 bases from V and 5 bases from J, with 8 bases in between. CDR1 and CDR2 (germline): KGHSH, LQKENI. The CDR3, as DNA: TGTGCCAGCTCACCACCGGCAACGGAAAACATTCAGTACTTC. This translates into CASSPPATENIQYF.

This clonotype came up many times. This chain joins TRBV28 and TRBJ2-5; D is undetermined. V was cut by 5 bases and J by 4 bases, with 20 bases left in between. Germline values: CDR1 MDHEN, CDR2 SYDVKM. The CDR3 totals 16 residues. In DNA, the CDR3 is TGTGCCAGCAGTCCATTAATCCCGGACCGGCTAGAGACCCAGTACTTC. Encoded protein: CASSPLIPDRLETQYF.

This clonotype was seen repeatedly, ten times or more. This chain links TRBV7-2 with TRBJ1-2, with D perhaps matching TRBD1 (6 bases). Trimming stripped 5 bases from V and 0 bases from J, with 13 bases between. There are 15 residues in the CDR3. CDR1 and CDR2 (germline): SGHTA, FQGNSA. The CDR3 coding sequence is TGTGCCAGCAGCCCGTGGACAGATTCTAACTATGGCTACACCTTC. Protein sequence: CASSPWTDSNYGYTF.

The chain combines TRBV14 with TRBJ2-7; 12 bases match TRBD2. Germline V gene sequence: CDR1 SGHDN, CDR2 FVKESK. This CDR3 has 15 residues. V gave up 4 bases and J gave up 2 bases; unmatched junction bases: 3. For the CDR3, the DNA is TGTGCCAGCAGCCCTAGCGGGGGGGGCCCCTACGAGCAGTACTTC. Translating gives CASSPSGGGPYEQYF.

The V gene is TRBV20-1, the J gene TRBJ2-7; 11 nucleotides agree with TRBD2. V trimming: 5 bases; J trimming: 4 bases; junction bases outside the gene matches: 7. CDR1 is DFQATT and CDR2 is SNEGSKA in the germline V gene (reference sequence). The CDR3 is made up of 14 amino acids. CDR3 sequence (DNA): TGCAGTGCTCCGGGACTAGCGGCCGAGTACGAGCAGTACTTC. Its protein product is CSAPGLAAEYEQYF.

This clonotype was observed at least ten times. CDR3 in DNA: TGTGCCAGCAGCTTACTCGGAGGAGACACTGAAGCTTTCTTT. This gives the protein CASSLLGGDTEAFF. The chain combines TRBV7-3 with TRBJ1-1, with D unresolved. Germline V lookup: CDR1 SGHTA, CDR2 FQGTGA. This CDR3 contains 14 residues. V shed 2 bases and J shed 3 bases, with 10 bases lying between them.

The sample holds many counts of this clonotype. This rearrangement joins TRBV20-1 to TRBJ2-3, with D hard to call. This CDR3 region has 11 residues. Looked up from germline, CDR1 is DFQATT and CDR2 is SNEGSKA (reference sequence). V lost 3 bases to trimming and J lost 5 bases, with 6 bases between them. This CDR3 is CSASDGDTQYF. The CDR3 coding sequence is TGCAGTGCTAGTGACGGAGATACGCAGTATTTT.

This chain connects TRBV7-3 to TRBJ2-5; possibly TRBD1 or TRBD2 for D (5 bases each). This CDR3 is 17 amino acids long. Germline CDR1 reads SGHTA; CDR2 reads FQGTGA. V was shortened by 2 bases and J by 4 bases, with 20 bases between the two germline ends. The CDR3 DNA is TGTGCCAGCAGCTTAGGGGGTGGGTCAAGGGAAAGAGAGACCCAGTACTTC. The encoded protein is CASSLGGGSRERETQYF.

This clonotype was recorded many times. A single base separates this from a much larger clone, so it may be a read error. The CDR3 bases are TGTGCCAGCAGTGACCAGGGTGCAACTAATGAAAAACTGTTTTTT. Translation gives CASSDQGATNEKLFF. The chain has TRBV6-1 and TRBJ1-4, with a tentative D call TRBD1 (5 bases). Germline values: CDR1 MNHNS, CDR2 SASEGT. This CDR3 spans 15 amino acids. The V end was cut by 3 bases, the J end by 0 bases, with 8 bases between.

This CDR3 is CASRDGTGGNGNTIYF. The DNA of the CDR3 is TGTGCCAGCAGGGATGGGACAGGTGGAAATGGAAACACCATATATTTT. V usage is TRBV6-1 and J usage is TRBJ1-3; TRBD1 matches 8 bases. Unmatched junction bases numbered 10, after V lost 6 bases and J lost 3 bases. Germline values: CDR1 MNHNS, CDR2 SASEGT. The CDR3 is made up of 16 amino acids.

This clonotype was detected ten times or more. V and J are TRBV2 and TRBJ2-1, with a possible D match to TRBD2 (8 bases). The CDR3 is made up of 14 amino acids. V was cut by 6 bases and J by 7 bases, with 16 bases left in between. Germline CDR1 reads SNHLY; CDR2 reads FYNNEI. In DNA, the CDR3 is TGTGCCAGCAGCGGGACTAGGGGGCCAAATGAGCAGTTCTTC. Its translation: CASSGTRGPNEQFF.

The gene calls are TRBV5-6 and TRBJ2-7, with D perhaps TRBD1 (5 bases). CDR1 and CDR2 (germline): SGHDT, YYEEEE. The V gene lost 4 bases and the J gene lost 0 bases, with 8 bases spanning the gap. The CDR3 loop spans 13 amino acids. CDR3 sequence: CASSRTHSYEQYF. The CDR3, as DNA: TGTGCCAGCAGCAGGACACACTCCTACGAGCAGTACTTC.

Ten or more counts support this clonotype. The rearrangement joins TRBV28 to TRBJ1-2, with D hard to call. CDR3 length equals 13 residues. V shed 4 bases and J shed 7 bases, with 13 bases lying between them. The germline gives CDR1 MDHEN, CDR2 SYDVKM. The CDR3 DNA is TGTGCCAGCAGTTCGAATCGCCGGGGTGGCTACACCTTC. This encodes CASSSNRRGGYTF.